This passage covers 18 T cell receptor beta chains from one sample sequenced in a study of cytomegalovirus exposure and HLA in healthy donors (dated by TCRdb to about 2017). Library prep was done by the immunoSEQ multiplex PCR assay. For the multiplex PCR, a mixture combining 60 forward primers for TCR Vbeta segments and 13 reverse primers for TCR Jbeta segments was used. TCRdb took over this immuneACCESS table, retaining in-frame rearrangements with V and J assigned. Such tables are incomplete; in checked studies, under half of the missing clones stem from an unresolved V gene, and the remainder is unexplained. For this sample there are around 110,000 clones; 75% appear just once. Clones ranked in the top ten supply about 1.6% of the sample. The sample consisted of PBMCs. Receptor source: a woman in her late teens or twenties in good health and CMV-seronegative.

V gene TRBV4-1 combines with J gene TRBJ2-7; 10 bases line up with TRBD1. Trimming removed 1 base from V and 5 bases from J; junction bases left unmatched: 5. The CDR3 runs to 15 residues. Germline V gene lookup returns CDR1 MGHRA and CDR2 YSYEKL. The CDR3 region has the DNA TGCGCCAGCAGCCAAGCTCGACAGGGGGCGGACGAGCAGTACTTC. This codes for CASSQARQGADEQYF.

This clone was counted once. The chain combines TRBV19 with TRBJ1-1; possible D gene TRBD1, 5 bases. CDR1 is LNHDA and CDR2 is SQIVND in the germline V gene (reference sequence). CDR3 length equals 12 residues. V was shortened by 6 bases and J by 5 bases, with 10 bases between the two germline ends. CDR3 sequence: CASSLGATEAFF. For the CDR3, the DNA is TGTGCCAGTAGCCTTGGGGCTACTGAAGCTTTCTTT.

J is TRBJ2-2 and V is TRBV12-5; 10 bases are a match to TRBD1. Germline V lookup: CDR1 LGHNT, CDR2 FRNRAP. The CDR3 totals 15 residues. After removal of 6 bases from V and 6 bases from J, the junction contained 7 bases not matched to a gene. The CDR3 loop is CASGPDRGRSGELFF. CDR3 in DNA: TGTGCTAGTGGACCTGACAGGGGGCGGTCCGGGGAGCTGTTTTTT. Filled out from reference TRBV12-5 and TRBJ2-2, the complete variable domain reads DARVTQTPRHKVTEMGQEVTMRCQPILGHNTVFWYRQTMMQGLELLAYFRNRAPLDDSGMPKDRFSAEMPDATLATLKIQPSEPRDSAVYFCASGPDRGRSGELFFGEGSRLTVL.

Details on this clone: A read error may account for a junction end that differs from germline. The sample contains more than one DNA sequence encoding this CDR3. The chain uses TRBV13 and TRBJ1-1; 9 bases match TRBD1. This CDR3 is 17 amino acids long. Germline V CDR1 and CDR2: PRHDT, FYEKMQ (reference sequence). The CDR3 region has the DNA TGTGCGAGCAGCTTAGGGAAATGGGACAGGGTGTACACTGAAGCTTTCTTT. As protein: CASSLGKWDRVYTEAFF.

This rearrangement joins TRBV11-2 to TRBJ1-2; D ambiguous. The V end lost 5 bases, the J end lost 8 bases, and 12 bases lay between the germline ends. Germline loops: CDR1 SGHAT, CDR2 FQNNGV. The CDR3 contains 12 residues. For the CDR3, the DNA is TGTGCCAGCAGCCAAGGAGATGGAGGCTACACCTTC. It specifies CASSQGDGGYTF.

The chain couples TRBV9 to TRBJ1-3, with 7 bases that match TRBD1. The germline CDR1 and CDR2 sequences are SGDLS and YYNGEE. With V trimmed by 1 base and J by 2 bases, 12 bases remained unmatched. The CDR3 is 18 amino acids. The CDR3 is CASSVFSSPTGAGNTIYF. In DNA, the CDR3 is TGTGCCAGCAGCGTATTCTCTTCCCCCACAGGGGCTGGAAACACCATATATTTT.

This chain joins TRBV7-3 and TRBJ1-1; possible D gene TRBD1, 6 bases. Trimming took off 4 bases at V and 8 bases at J, with 8 bases between the two ends. Germline CDR1 and CDR2: SGHTA and FQGTGA. This CDR3 comprises 11 residues. The CDR3 is CASSSGVEAFF. DNA of the CDR3: TGTGCCAGCAGCTCAGGGGTAGAAGCTTTCTTT.

The rearrangement links TRBV4-2 to TRBJ2-3; the D is unclear. The CDR3 sequence is 16 residues long. The germline V and J ends were trimmed by 0 bases and 2 bases, with 12 bases remaining between them. From germline, CDR1 is LGHNA and CDR2 YNFKEQ. Here the CDR3 reads CASSQEWLIPTDTQYF. The CDR3 nucleotides read TGTGCCAGCAGCCAAGAGTGGCTTATACCCACAGATACGCAGTATTTT.

The chain combines TRBV27 with TRBJ2-4, with a possible D match to TRBD2 (5 bases). Germline CDR1 reads MNHEY; CDR2 reads SMNVEV (reference sequence). V lost 3 bases to trimming and J lost 1 base, with 10 bases between them. The CDR3 is made up of 15 amino acids. The CDR3 region has the DNA TGTGCCAGCAGTTTGCTACCGGGGGCCAAAAACATTCAGTACTTC. Translating it yields CASSLLPGAKNIQYF.

This clone was found once. This chain links TRBV6-5 with TRBJ2-7, with D uncertain. This CDR3 comprises 16 residues. The V end was cut by 0 bases, the J end by 3 bases, with 15 bases between. The germline V gene encodes CDR1 MNHEY and CDR2 SVGAGI. The CDR3 nucleotides read TGTGCCAGCAGTTACTCGTTACGCGAGTCCTTCTACGAGCAGTACTTC. It specifies CASSYSLRESFYEQYF.

The chain has TRBV6-1 and TRBJ1-5, with D possibly matching TRBD1 (5 bases). Per the germline V gene, CDR1 is MNHNS and CDR2 is SASEGT. This CDR3 is built from 14 residues. Trimming removed 7 bases at V and 2 bases at J, with 12 bases between. The CDR3 nucleotides read TGTGCCAGCAATCCGGCCAGGGGCAATCAGCCCCAGCATTTT. The encoded protein is CASNPARGNQPQHF.

The chain has TRBV4-1 and TRBJ1-4; 10 bases fit TRBD1. CDR3 length: 15 residues. V gave up 4 bases and J gave up 5 bases; unmatched junction bases: 4. Germline values: CDR1 MGHRA, CDR2 YSYEKL. The CDR3 reads CASSPDRGLNEKLFF. The CDR3 DNA reads as TGCGCCAGCAGCCCTGACAGGGGGCTCAATGAAAAACTGTTTTTT.

The chain recombines TRBV4-1 with TRBJ1-6, with D unclear. The CDR3 has 17 amino acids. V gave up 0 bases and J gave up 1 base, with 10 bases separating them. Looked up from germline, CDR1 is MGHRA and CDR2 is YSYEKL. CDR3 coding DNA: TGCGCCAGCAGCCAAGATCGGGGAAGGTCCTATAATTCACCCCTCCACTTT. It codes for CASSQDRGRSYNSPLHF.

The gene calls are TRBV27 and TRBJ2-1; D is perhaps TRBD1 (6 bases). Trimming shortened V by 5 bases and J by 5 bases, and 25 bases separated the two germline ends. Germline V gene sequence: CDR1 MNHEY, CDR2 SMNVEV (reference sequence). This CDR3 contains 18 residues. The chain's CDR3 is CASSPTQGWRLAHNEQFF. The CDR3 nucleotides read TGTGCCAGCAGTCCCACACAGGGATGGAGACTGGCCCACAATGAGCAGTTCTTC.

This clone occurred once. The gene calls are TRBV13 and TRBJ1-1; no reliable D call. Germline V gene sequence: CDR1 PRHDT, CDR2 FYEKMQ (reference sequence). V shed 4 bases and J shed 7 bases, with 13 bases lying between them. CDR3 size: 13 residues. In nucleotides, the CDR3 is TGTGCCAGCAGCTGGACCACCGGGAATGAAGCTTTCTTT. Translating gives CASSWTTGNEAFF.

The DNA for the CDR3 is TGTGCCAGCAGCCGGGACACGGGAGGGGTATTCTTT. Amino acids: CASSRDTGGVFF. V and J are TRBV7-9 and TRBJ1-1; D possibly corresponds to TRBD1 (6 bases). V shed 5 bases and J shed 14 bases, with 18 bases lying between them. The CDR3 extends over 12 amino acids. Germline V gene sequence: CDR1 SEHNR, CDR2 FQNEAQ (reference sequence).

The chain is built from TRBV19 and TRBJ1-1, with a weak D call TRBD1 (5 bases). V lost 3 bases to trimming and J lost 2 bases, with 10 bases between them. CDR3 length equals 14 residues. The germline V gene has CDR1 LNHDA and CDR2 SQIVND (reference sequence). CDR3 in amino acids: CASSIRADNTEAFF. CDR3 DNA: TGTGCCAGTAGTATCAGGGCAGACAACACTGAAGCTTTCTTT.

This chain uses TRBV30 with TRBJ1-4; D unresolved. The germline V gene encodes CDR1 GTSNPN and CDR2 SVGIG (reference sequence). The ends were cut back, 1 base at V and 1 base at J, with 10 bases in the middle. The CDR3 length is 15 residues. The DNA for the CDR3 is TGTGCCTGGAGTGAACCTGGAGTAACTAATGAAAAACTGTTTTTT. Amino acids: CAWSEPGVTNEKLFF.